The present T cell receptor (beta chain) was sequenced within a study of blood T cells in healthy people across ages. Broader study findings: Estimates of total diversity, which came from one million sequenced T cells, were considered to be underestimates.

A second PCR of 7 to 11 cycles used a sample-barcoded 5' primer and a J-beta primer mix. TCRdb re-derived calls from the 5' RACE reads in MiXCR, one entry per CDR3 protein. The sample contains more than 650,000 distinct CDR3 sequences, 50% to 65% of which appear only once. Donors were healthy Caucasian individuals from Russia aged about 6 to 90. This clonotype showed up just a few times. The antigen is unknown. The CDR3 is 15 residues long. Germline lookup yields CDR1 SGHTA and CDR2 FQGNSA. The ends were cut back, 2 bases at V and 8 bases at J, with 13 bases in the middle. The chain couples TRBV7-2 to TRBJ1-6; no clear D. The receptor was isolated from a man older than 75 in good health. The sequenced sample was blood. The CDR3 loop reads CASSLHHSVDSPLHF. DNA of the CDR3: TGTGCCAGCAGCTTACACCATAGCGTAGATTCACCCCTCCACTTT. Full variable domain (missing parts from reference TRBV7-2 and TRBJ1-6): GAGVSQSPSNKVTEKGKDVELRCDPISGHTALYWYRQSLGQGLEFLIYFQGNSAPDKSGLPSDRFSAERTGGSVSTLTIQRTQQEDSAVYLCASSLHHSVDSPLHFGNGTRLTVT.